This T cell receptor beta chain derives from a study of blood T cell repertoires in COVID-19. Data came from immunoSEQ multiplex PCR; TCRdb stores just in-frame clones and leaves some out. This sample has approximately 300,000 clones, with roughly 90% found just once. Looked up from germline, CDR1 is MNHEY and CDR2 is SMNVEV (reference sequence). Trimming pared 3 bases from V and 1 base from J, leaving 7 bases between. The CDR3 totals 14 residues. Sequenced material: peripheral blood. The sequence derives from a man younger than 30 with active or convalescent COVID-19. V is TRBV27 and J is TRBJ1-5; D ambiguous. CDR3 bases: TGTGCCAGCAGTTTGTTCCGGAGCAATCAGCCCCAGCATTTT. Translated: CASSLFRSNQPQHF.